The source of this TCR beta chain is a study of blood T cell repertoires in COVID-19. At the level of the study: Italy, Spain and the United States were the sources of the convalescent and acute COVID-19 samples.

In the original analysis: Reference gene primers were amplified, and this amplification served to estimate nucleated cell counts. Here immunoSEQ multiplex PCR was the method, and the copy in TCRdb shows in-frame clones only, minus some. That table furnishes V, J and clone size, whereas the DNA furnished D and trimming. Of tens of thousands of clones listed, roughly 83% are singletons. Germline CDR1 is SGHRS and CDR2 is YFSETQ. The CDR3 contains 15 residues. After removal of 1 base from V and 1 base from J, the junction contained 4 bases not matched to a gene. This sequence joins TRBV5-1 and TRBJ2-5; TRBD1 agrees at 7 bases. Specimen: peripheral blood. The clonotype was recovered from a human donor with active COVID-19. The donor label of this sample is uncertain. The CDR3 region has the DNA TGCGCCAGCAGCTTGACGGCAGGGGGCCAAGAGACCCAGTACTTC. Protein product: CASSLTAGGQETQYF.